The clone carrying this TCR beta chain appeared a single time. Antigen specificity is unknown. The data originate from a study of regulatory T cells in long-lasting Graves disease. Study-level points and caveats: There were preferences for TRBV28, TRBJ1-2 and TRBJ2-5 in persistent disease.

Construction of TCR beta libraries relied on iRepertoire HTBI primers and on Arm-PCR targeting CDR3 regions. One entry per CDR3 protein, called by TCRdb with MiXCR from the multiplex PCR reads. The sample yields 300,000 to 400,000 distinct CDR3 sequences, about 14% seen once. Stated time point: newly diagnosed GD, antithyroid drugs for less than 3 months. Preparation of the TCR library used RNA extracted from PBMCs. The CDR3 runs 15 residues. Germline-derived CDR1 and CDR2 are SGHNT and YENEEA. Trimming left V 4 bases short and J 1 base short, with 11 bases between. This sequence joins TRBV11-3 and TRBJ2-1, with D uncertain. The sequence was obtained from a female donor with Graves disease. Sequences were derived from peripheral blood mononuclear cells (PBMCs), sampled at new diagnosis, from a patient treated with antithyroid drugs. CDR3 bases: TGTGCCAGCAGCTCGCACTTGGGGTCCTACAATGAGCAGTTCTTC. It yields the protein CASSSHLGSYNEQFF. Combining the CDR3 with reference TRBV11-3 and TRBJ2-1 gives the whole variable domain EAGVVQSPRYKIIEKKQPVAFWCNPISGHNTLYWYLQNLGQGPELLIRYENEEAVDDSQLPKDRFSAERLKGVDSTLKIQPAELGDSAVYLCASSSHLGSYNEQFFGPGTRLTVL.